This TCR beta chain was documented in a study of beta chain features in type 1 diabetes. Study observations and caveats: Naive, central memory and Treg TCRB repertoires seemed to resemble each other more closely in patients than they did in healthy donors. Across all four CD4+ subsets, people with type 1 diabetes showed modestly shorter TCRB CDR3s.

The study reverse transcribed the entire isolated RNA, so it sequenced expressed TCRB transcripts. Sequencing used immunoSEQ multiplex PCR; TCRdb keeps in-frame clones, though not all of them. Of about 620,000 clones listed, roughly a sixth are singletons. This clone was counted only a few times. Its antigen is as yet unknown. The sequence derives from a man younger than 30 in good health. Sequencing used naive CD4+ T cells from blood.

The CDR3 coding sequence is TGTGCCAGCAGCCCCGGACAGGGGCGCACCGGGGAGCTGTTTTTT. Its protein product is CASSPGQGRTGELFF. V and J are TRBV28 and TRBJ2-2; the match to TRBD1 covers 9 bases. Germline lookup yields CDR1 MDHEN and CDR2 SYDVKM. J gave up 4 bases and V 6 bases, and 6 bases lay outside the gene matches. The CDR3 is made up of 15 amino acids.